Listed below are T cell receptor beta chains from one sample, sequenced in a study of response to subunit inactivated influenza vaccine. Each CDR3 protein is one row after TCRdb ran MiXCR on the RT-PCR reads. This table has approximately 700,000 distinct CDR3 sequences, about 15% appearing once. Material: PBMCs from blood, obtained 14 to 15 days before vaccination. These TCRs come from a man aged 50 to 59 who received an inactivated influenza vaccine. CDR3s include the opening cysteine and the closing phenylalanine or tryptophan. D genes are given only for firm matches. The size entry is marked missing in some rows and otherwise reads once, few, many or a size class.

j_call d_call v_call clone_size cdr3_nt cdr3_aa
TRBJ2-6 NA TRBV29-1 few TGCAGCGTTGACCCTGGGGCCAACGTCCTGACTTTC CSVDPGANVLTF
TRBJ2-1 NA TRBV6-2/TRBV6-3 many TGTGCCAGCAGTTATCCGGGACCCAACTGCTTC CASSYPGPNCF
TRBJ2-2 TRBD2 TRBV24-1 NA TGTGCCACCAGTGAGTCGGGACTAGTTAGGACCGGGGAGCTGTTTTTT CATSESGLVRTGELFF
TRBJ2-1 TRBD2 TRBV20-1 NA TGCAGTGCTAGAGATACGACTAGCGGGGGCCTTGAGCAGTTCTTC CSARDTTSGGLEQFF
TRBJ2-1 TRBD2 TRBV4-1 many TGCGCCAGCAGCCAAGACCCAACAGGGACTAGCGGCAATGAGCAGTTCTTC CASSQDPTGTSGNEQFF
TRBJ2-2 NA TRBV2 few TGTGCCAGCAGTGTAGGAGGAGCCGCGAACACCGGGGAGCTGTTTTTT CASSVGGAANTGELFF
TRBJ2-5 TRBD1 TRBV12-3/TRBV12-4 many TGTGCCAGCAGTTTAGGACAGGGGGCAGAGACCCAGTACTTC CASSLGQGAETQYF
TRBJ1-5 NA TRBV6-1 many TGTGCCAGCAGTCAGGGGAGCGGTCAGCCCCAGCATTTT CASSQGSGQPQHF
TRBJ2-1 NA TRBV10-3 NA TGTGCCGTCAGTGATATGGGGCCCTTCAATGAGCAGTTCTTC CAVSDMGPFNEQFF
TRBJ2-3 TRBD1 TRBV20-1 few TGCAGTGCTAGGAAACAGGGGGTAGAGATAAATACGCAGTATTTT CSARKQGVEINTQYF
TRBJ2-3 NA TRBV28 few TGTGCCAGCAGATACGGGCCCCGACCCTTCACAGATACGCAGTATTTT CASRYGPRPFTDTQYF
TRBJ2-7 TRBD2 TRBV7-9 NA TGTGCCAGCAGCTTAAGGCTAGCGGGAGGACACGAGCAGTACTTC CASSLRLAGGHEQYF
TRBJ2-2 TRBD1 TRBV12-3/TRBV12-4 NA TGTGCCAGCAGTTTTGAACAGGGGGCGCTTATCGGGGAGCTGTTTTTT CASSFEQGALIGELFF
TRBJ2-7 NA TRBV9 few TGTGCCAGCAGCGTAGTAGACAGCTCCTACGAGCAGTACTTC CASSVVDSSYEQYF
TRBJ2-5 NA TRBV24-1 NA TGTGCCACCAGTGACAGGGGTAACCTTAGAGAGACCCAGTACTTC CATSDRGNLRETQYF
TRBJ2-7 NA TRBV5-1 NA TGCGCCAGCAGCATCGGGGAAGTCTACGAGCAGTACTTC CASSIGEVYEQYF
TRBJ2-2 TRBD2 TRBV12-3/TRBV12-4 NA TGTGCCAGCAAGCCACTAGCGGGGGCGACCGGGGAGCTGTTTTTT CASKPLAGATGELFF
TRBJ2-7 TRBD2 TRBV9 few TGTGCCAGCTCTGGGGGGGGGAGTGACGAGCAGTACTTC CASSGGGSDEQYF
TRBJ2-2 NA TRBV12-3/TRBV12-4 NA TGTGCCAGCAGTGTTCGGTTTATCGGGGAGCTGTTTTTT CASSVRFIGELFF
TRBJ2-7 NA TRBV30 few TGTGCCTGGAGTAACCCCCAGGGGAAATACGAGCAGTACTTC CAWSNPQGKYEQYF
TRBJ1-1 NA TRBV6-1 NA TGTGCCAGCAGCACTTGGGGGTTGAACACTGAAGCTTTCTTT CASSTWGLNTEAFF
TRBJ2-7 NA TRBV12-3/TRBV12-4 few TGTGCCAGCAGTCAGCTAGGCGGGGCGACCTACGAGCAGTACTTC CASSQLGGATYEQYF
TRBJ1-3 TRBD1 TRBV10-2 few TGCGCCAGCAGTGTAAAGGGGTACCGGGACAGGGAGTCTGGTGCGGGAAACACCATATATTTT CASSVKGYRDRESGAGNTIYF
TRBJ1-3 TRBD1 TRBV7-2 NA TGTGCCAGCAGCTACCCGACAGGGGCTGGAAACACCATATATTTT CASSYPTGAGNTIYF
TRBJ2-6 TRBD1 TRBV29-1 NA TGCAGCGTCCCCGGGACAGGGGGACCTGGGGCCAACGTCCTGACTTTC CSVPGTGGPGANVLTF
TRBJ2-1 NA TRBV15 NA TGTGCCACCAGGAAAGCGGGCCCCTACAATGAGCAGTTCTTC CATRKAGPYNEQFF
TRBJ2-1 TRBD2 TRBV9 few TGTGCCAGCAGCACCGCCGTAGCGGGGCTTTACAATGAGCAGTTCTTC CASSTAVAGLYNEQFF
TRBJ2-3 TRBD1 TRBV6-1 NA TGTGCCAGCAGTGCCGACAGGGGAGATACGCAGTATTTT CASSADRGDTQYF
TRBJ2-6 NA TRBV6-2/TRBV6-3 NA TGTGCCAACCCTTGGGACATTTTTAGCGGGTATGGGGCCAACGTCCTGACTTTC CANPWDIFSGYGANVLTF
TRBJ2-3 NA TRBV4-3 few TGCGCCAGCAGTCGCGACCCTTTAGGGGATACGCAGTATTTT CASSRDPLGDTQYF
TRBJ2-7 NA TRBV2 few TGTGCCAGCAGCCTAACCGACTTGGCCTCCTACGAGCAGTACTTC CASSLTDLASYEQYF
TRBJ2-7 NA TRBV18 few TGTGCCAGCTCACCAAATCCGGCTATATACTCCTACGAGCAGTACTTC CASSPNPAIYSYEQYF
TRBJ1-5 NA TRBV10-3 NA TGTGCCATCAGTGACGGTGGATTGAATCAGCCCCAGCATTTT CAISDGGLNQPQHF
TRBJ2-3 TRBD1 TRBV20-1 few TGCAGTGCCTATCCACCGACAGGGGCAGATACAGATACGCAGTATTTT CSAYPPTGADTDTQYF
TRBJ2-7 TRBD2 TRBV20-1 NA TGCAGTGCGGCGGGGGGAGCACACTCCTACGAGCAGTACTTC CSAAGGAHSYEQYF
TRBJ2-2 NA TRBV6-6 NA TGTGCCAGCAGTTACCACACCGGGGAGCTGTTTTTT CASSYHTGELFF
TRBJ1-5 TRBD1 TRBV12-3/TRBV12-4 NA TGTGCCAGCAGTTTAGGTTCCGGGACAGATAGCAATCAGCCCCAGCATTTT CASSLGSGTDSNQPQHF
TRBJ2-7 TRBD2 TRBV20-1 few TGCAGTGCTAGTGCTAGCGGGAGAACCTACGAGCAGTACTTC CSASASGRTYEQYF
TRBJ2-6 TRBD1 TRBV9 NA TGTGCCAGCAGCGGCGGGACAGGGGGCTACGGGATCTCTGGGGCCAACGTCCTGACTTTC CASSGGTGGYGISGANVLTF
TRBJ2-1 TRBD2 TRBV3-1 NA TGTGCCAGCAGCCCCCAGCGGGAGCGGGGCAATGAGCAGTTCTTC CASSPQRERGNEQFF
TRBJ2-5 TRBD1 TRBV6-1 NA TGTGCCAGCAGTGATTCGGACAGGAGAGAGACCCAGTACTTC CASSDSDRRETQYF
TRBJ2-7 NA TRBV7-7 NA TGTGCCAGCAGCTTGGGGGAGAAAGGCGAGCAGTACTTC CASSLGEKGEQYF